Listed below are T cell receptor beta chains from one sample, sequenced in a study of cytomegalovirus exposure and HLA in healthy donors. Repertoires were generated with immunoSEQ multiplex PCR, while TCRdb's copy carries only in-frame clones and drops some. The table records about 200,000 clones, approximately 79% of them present only once. Sequencing was done on a sample of PBMCs. The receptors here all came from a woman in her twenties or thirties in good health and CMV-seropositive. Each CDR3 is given with its conserved first and last residue. D genes are given only for firm matches. Clone size appears in some rows only: once, few, many, or a class for an expanded clone.

D gene	V gene	J gene	clone size	CDR3 DNA	CDR3 protein
TRBD2	TRBV2	TRBJ2-1	-	TGTGCCAGCAGGGGGGGGTACAATGAGCAGTTCTTC	CASRGGYNEQFF
TRBD2	TRBV5-1	TRBJ2-1	-	TGCGCCAGCAGCCTACTAGCGGGTAGGAATGAGCAGTTCTTC	CASSLLAGRNEQFF
TRBD1	TRBV19	TRBJ2-4	-	TGTGCCAGTAGTATCTCCGGGACAGGGACATGGGAAAACATTCAGTACTTC	CASSISGTGTWENIQYF
-	TRBV2	TRBJ1-1	-	TGTGCCAGCAGTGCGGACTCCCACATGGGCACTGAAGCTTTCTTT	CASSADSHMGTEAFF
TRBD2	TRBV4-3	TRBJ2-1	-	TGCGCCAGCAGCTACCGGACTAGCGGGGGTGCCTACAATGAGCAGTTCTTC	CASSYRTSGGAYNEQFF
TRBD1	TRBV7-2	TRBJ1-2	-	TGTGCCAGCACCGGGGAACAGGGGAACTATGGCTACACCTTC	CASTGEQGNYGYTF
-	TRBV4-3	TRBJ2-2	-	TGCGCCAGCAGCCAATCCGACAGAACCACCGGGGAGCTGTTTTTT	CASSQSDRTTGELFF
-	TRBV6-5	TRBJ1-2	-	TGTGCCAGCCGCGGGGGCAGCTCCTACTATGGCTACACCTTC	CASRGGSSYYGYTF
-	TRBV7-2	TRBJ2-3	-	TGTGCCAGCAGTGAAAATTATGCGGCAGATACGCAGTATTTT	CASSENYAADTQYF
TRBD1	TRBV7-9	TRBJ1-1	-	TGTTCCAGCAGTCTGACAGGGTTTGGGAGGAACACTGAAGCTTTCTTT	CSSSLTGFGRNTEAFF
-	TRBV5-1	TRBJ2-2	few	TGCGCCAGCAGATTTTCCGGGTCGTCCGGGGAGCTGTTTTTT	CASRFSGSSGELFF
-	TRBV4-1	TRBJ1-2	-	TGCGCCAGCAGCCAAAACGCCCTAGGGGCAGCCTATGGCTACACCTTC	CASSQNALGAAYGYTF
TRBD1	TRBV2	TRBJ1-5	few	TGTGCCAGCAGTGAAGTGGACAGGGGGAATCAGCCCCAGCATTTT	CASSEVDRGNQPQHF
-	TRBV6-6	TRBJ1-2	-	TGTGCCAGCCAAATAGGGAGGGGGGCTGGCTACACCTTC	CASQIGRGAGYTF
TRBD2	TRBV2	TRBJ2-1	-	TGTGCCAGCAGTGAACTAGCGGGGTTAAATGAGCAGTTCTTC	CASSELAGLNEQFF
-	TRBV29-1	TRBJ2-7	-	TGCAGCGTTGTTGGACAGGGTGAGGCTAGCGGTACCTACGAGCAGTACTTC	CSVVGQGEASGTYEQYF
-	TRBV9	TRBJ2-3	-	TGTGCCAGCAGCACGCGGGGGCGCCGTGGGGATACGCAGTATTTT	CASSTRGRRGDTQYF
-	TRBV7-9	TRBJ2-3	-	TGTGCCAGCAGCCCTGTGGGACTTAGCACAGATACGCAGTATTTT	CASSPVGLSTDTQYF
TRBD1	TRBV5-5	TRBJ1-3	-	TGTGCCAGCAGCTTGTTGGGACAGGGGTCTGGAAACACCATATATTTT	CASSLLGQGSGNTIYF
-	TRBV27	TRBJ2-6	few	TGTGCCAGCAGTTTGGGGGGGCCTGGGGCCAACGTCCTGACTTTC	CASSLGGPGANVLTF
TRBD2	TRBV7-7	TRBJ2-2	-	TGTGCCAGCAGTTCAGGACTAGCGGGGCAAAGGGGGACCGGGGAGCTGTTTTTT	CASSSGLAGQRGTGELFF
TRBD1	TRBV19	TRBJ1-1	-	TGTGCCAGTAGTGGCCGGGACAGTGAAGCTTTCTTT	CASSGRDSEAFF
TRBD1	TRBV5-1	TRBJ2-5	-	TGCGCCAGCAGCTTCGGGACAGGGGCGGGCCAAGAGACCCAGTACTTC	CASSFGTGAGQETQYF
TRBD1	TRBV13	TRBJ2-3	few	TGTGCCAGCAGCCCTATCTTGACAGGGTTCACAGATACGCAGTATTTT	CASSPILTGFTDTQYF
TRBD1	TRBV4-1	TRBJ1-5	-	TGCGCCAGCAGCCAACCAGGGGGAATAGAGCCCCAGCATTTT	CASSQPGGIEPQHF
TRBD2	TRBV19	TRBJ2-1	-	TGTGCCAGTAGTATAGGTACTAGCGGGGGATCCTACAATGAGCAGTTCTTC	CASSIGTSGGSYNEQFF
-	TRBV9	TRBJ2-3	-	TGTGCCAGCAGCGTGGCTCCTGGCACAGATACGCAGTATTTT	CASSVAPGTDTQYF
TRBD1	TRBV6-6	TRBJ1-2	-	TGTGCCAGCAGTTACTCCCTACAGGGGGCGGACTATGGCTACACCTTC	CASSYSLQGADYGYTF
-	TRBV6-4	TRBJ2-1	-	TGTGCCAGCAGTGTAACGGTACAGAATGAGCAGTTCTTC	CASSVTVQNEQFF
TRBD1	TRBV10-3	TRBJ1-1	-	TGTGCCATCAGTGAGGGACAGGGAATTAGGACTGAAGCTTTCTTT	CAISEGQGIRTEAFF
-	TRBV6-5	TRBJ1-1	-	TGTGCCAGCAGTCTTGGGGGAGGGACTGAAGCTTTCTTT	CASSLGGGTEAFF
-	TRBV18	TRBJ1-1	once	TGTGCCAGCTACGCTACCACTGAAGCTTTCTTT	CASYATTEAFF
-	TRBV7-6	TRBJ1-6	-	TGTGCCAGCAGCCCCGGCGGGTTTTCGAATTCACCCCTCCACTTT	CASSPGGFSNSPLHF
TRBD2	TRBV4-1	TRBJ2-2	-	TGCGCCAGCAGCCAAGAGTCGGGGGGGCTCACCTATTTTAACACCGGGGAGCTGTTTTTT	CASSQESGGLTYFNTGELFF
-	TRBV4-1	TRBJ2-7	few	TGCGCCAGCAGCCAAGCTGGAGTGGGCGAGCAGTACTTC	CASSQAGVGEQYF
-	TRBV20-1	TRBJ2-7	-	TGCAGTGCTAGAGTCCAGGGTGAGCAGTACTTC	CSARVQGEQYF
TRBD1	TRBV6-4	TRBJ2-2	-	TGTGCCAGCAGTGCGGGACAGGGTACAGCCGGGGAGCTGTTTTTT	CASSAGQGTAGELFF
TRBD1	TRBV7-8	TRBJ2-5	once	TGTGCCAGCAGCCCCTGGACAGGGCAACAAGAGACCCAGTACTTC	CASSPWTGQQETQYF
TRBD1	TRBV10-3	TRBJ2-7	-	TGTGCCATCAGTGCATCGAGGGGACAGTTCTACGAGCAGTACTTC	CAISASRGQFYEQYF
-	TRBV5-1	TRBJ1-4	-	TGCGCCAGCAGCCCGGGTTCAACTAATGAAAAACTGTTTTTT	CASSPGSTNEKLFF
-	TRBV18	TRBJ1-2	-	TGTGCCAGCTCCCCATTAGGAGAAGAATATGGCTACACCTTC	CASSPLGEEYGYTF
TRBD2	TRBV2	TRBJ2-1	-	TGTGCCACTGGCGGCGGGAGCTATGAGCAGTTCTTC	CATGGGSYEQFF
-	TRBV6-5	TRBJ1-1	-	TGTGCCAGCAGTTACTATCCAGGACAAAACACTGAAGCTTTCTTT	CASSYYPGQNTEAFF
TRBD2	TRBV6-5	TRBJ2-7	-	TGTGCCAGCAGTTTCCTGGGACTAGCTCGCTACGAGCAGTACTTC	CASSFLGLARYEQYF
-	TRBV7-8	TRBJ2-5	-	TGTGCCAGCAGCCCCGGTTTTCTTGGAGGAGGAGAGACCCAGTACTTC	CASSPGFLGGGETQYF
-	TRBV4-1	TRBJ2-4	-	TGCGCCAGCAGCCGGCCTATCGGGGGGCCAGCCAAAAACATTCAGTACTTC	CASSRPIGGPAKNIQYF
-	TRBV2	TRBJ2-7	-	TGTGCCAGCGTTCTAGACCACGAGCAGTACTTC	CASVLDHEQYF
-	TRBV10-1	TRBJ2-3	-	TGCGCCAGCAGTCTTGGACACTTCACAGATACGCAGTATTTT	CASSLGHFTDTQYF
-	TRBV6-1	TRBJ1-3	-	TGTGCCAGCAGTGCGAATTTACCCTTGAGACATTTAGGAAACACCATATATTTT	CASSANLPLRHLGNTIYF
-	TRBV10-1	TRBJ2-1	few	TGCGCCAGCAGTGAGGGGCTAGCACCCCACAATGAGCAGTTCTTC	CASSEGLAPHNEQFF
-	TRBV9	TRBJ2-1	-	TGTGCCAGCAGCCCCGGAAGCGGGACATACAATGAGCAGTTCTTC	CASSPGSGTYNEQFF
TRBD1	TRBV18	TRBJ2-7	-	TGTGCCAGCTCACCAATAGGACCGGGACAGGGATTCGGCCGCCACGAGCAGTACTTC	CASSPIGPGQGFGRHEQYF
TRBD1	TRBV27	TRBJ1-2	-	TGTGCCAGCAGCCGGGACAGGCAACTCTATGGCTACACCTTC	CASSRDRQLYGYTF
TRBD1	TRBV4-1	TRBJ2-7	-	TGCGCCAGCAGCCAGGGACAGGGGGACGAGCAGTACTTC	CASSQGQGDEQYF
-	TRBV6-6	TRBJ1-1	-	TGTGCCAGCAGTTCTACAGAGAACACTGAAGCTTTCTTT	CASSSTENTEAFF
-	TRBV13	TRBJ2-1	-	TGTGCCAGCAGCCCCCCTCGGGCGGGCTACAATGAGCAGTTCTTC	CASSPPRAGYNEQFF
TRBD2	TRBV7-2	TRBJ2-1	-	TGTGCCAGCAGCATCAGACTAGCGGGAGGGAAAAATGAGCAGTTCTTC	CASSIRLAGGKNEQFF